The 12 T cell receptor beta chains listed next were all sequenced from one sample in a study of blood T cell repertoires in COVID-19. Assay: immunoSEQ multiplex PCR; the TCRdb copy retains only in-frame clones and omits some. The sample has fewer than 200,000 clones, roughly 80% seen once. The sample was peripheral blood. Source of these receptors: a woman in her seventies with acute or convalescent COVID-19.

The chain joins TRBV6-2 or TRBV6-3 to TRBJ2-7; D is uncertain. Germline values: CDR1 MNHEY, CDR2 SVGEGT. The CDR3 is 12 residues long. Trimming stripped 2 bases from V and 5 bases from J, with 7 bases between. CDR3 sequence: CASSYLENEQYF. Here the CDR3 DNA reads TGTGCCAGCAGTTACCTTGAGAACGAGCAGTACTTC.

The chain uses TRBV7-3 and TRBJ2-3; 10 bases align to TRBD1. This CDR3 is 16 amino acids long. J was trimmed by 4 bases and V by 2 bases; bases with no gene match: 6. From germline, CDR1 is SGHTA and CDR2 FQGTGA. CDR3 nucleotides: TGTGCCAGCAGCTTACCGACAGGGGGCGCGTCAGATACGCAGTATTTT. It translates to CASSLPTGGASDTQYF.

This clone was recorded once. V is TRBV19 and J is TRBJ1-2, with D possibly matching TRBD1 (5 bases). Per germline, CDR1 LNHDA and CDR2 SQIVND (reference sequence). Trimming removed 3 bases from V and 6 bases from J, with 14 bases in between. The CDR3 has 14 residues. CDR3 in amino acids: CASSMGGAHHGYTF. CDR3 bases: TGTGCCAGTAGTATGGGAGGGGCGCATCATGGCTACACCTTC.

This chain's CDR3 is CASSLLTASFTEAFF. The CDR3 DNA reads TGTGCCAGCAGCTTGTTGACAGCCTCCTTCACTGAAGCTTTCTTT. V is TRBV7-2 and J is TRBJ1-1, with a weak D call TRBD1 (5 bases). The germline gives CDR1 SGHTA, CDR2 FQGNSA. Trimming pared 3 bases from V and 4 bases from J, leaving 15 bases between. The CDR3 length is 15 residues.

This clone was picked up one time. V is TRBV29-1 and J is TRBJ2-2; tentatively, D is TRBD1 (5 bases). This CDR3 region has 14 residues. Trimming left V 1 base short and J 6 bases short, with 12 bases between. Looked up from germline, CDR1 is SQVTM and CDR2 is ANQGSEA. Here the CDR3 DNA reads TGCAGCGTTGAAGTAGGTCAGGGCGCCGGGGAGCTGTTTTTT. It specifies CSVEVGQGAGELFF.

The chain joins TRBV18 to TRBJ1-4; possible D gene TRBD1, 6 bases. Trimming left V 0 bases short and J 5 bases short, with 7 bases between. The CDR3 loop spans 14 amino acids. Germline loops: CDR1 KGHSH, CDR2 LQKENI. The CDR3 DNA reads TGTGCCAGCTCACCACCGGGGACAAATGAAAAACTGTTTTTT. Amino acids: CASSPPGTNEKLFF.

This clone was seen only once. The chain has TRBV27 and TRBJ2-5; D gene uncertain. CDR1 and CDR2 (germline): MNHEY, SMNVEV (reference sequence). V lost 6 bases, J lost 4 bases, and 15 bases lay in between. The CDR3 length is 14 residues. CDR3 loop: CASSFGRRGETQYF. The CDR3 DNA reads TGTGCCAGCAGCTTTGGCCGGAGAGGAGAGACCCAGTACTTC.

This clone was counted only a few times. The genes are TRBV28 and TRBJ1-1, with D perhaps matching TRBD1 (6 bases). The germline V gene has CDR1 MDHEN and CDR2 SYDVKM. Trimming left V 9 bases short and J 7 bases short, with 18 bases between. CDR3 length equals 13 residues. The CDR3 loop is CASLLSTGIEAFF. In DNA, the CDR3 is TGTGCCAGTCTTCTGTCGACAGGCATTGAAGCTTTCTTT.

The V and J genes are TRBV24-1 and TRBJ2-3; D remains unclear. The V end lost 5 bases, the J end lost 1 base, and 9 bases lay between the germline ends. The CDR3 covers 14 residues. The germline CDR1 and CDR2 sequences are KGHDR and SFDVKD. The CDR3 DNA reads TGTGCCACCAGTGGTCTAGAGGGCACAGATACGCAGTATTTT. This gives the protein CATSGLEGTDTQYF.

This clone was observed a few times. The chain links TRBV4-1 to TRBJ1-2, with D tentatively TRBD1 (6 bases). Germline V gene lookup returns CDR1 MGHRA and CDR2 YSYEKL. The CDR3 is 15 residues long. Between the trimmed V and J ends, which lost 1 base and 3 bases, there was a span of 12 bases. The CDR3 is CASSQVADSHYGYTF. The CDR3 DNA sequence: TGCGCCAGCAGCCAAGTTGCGGACAGCCACTATGGCTACACCTTC.

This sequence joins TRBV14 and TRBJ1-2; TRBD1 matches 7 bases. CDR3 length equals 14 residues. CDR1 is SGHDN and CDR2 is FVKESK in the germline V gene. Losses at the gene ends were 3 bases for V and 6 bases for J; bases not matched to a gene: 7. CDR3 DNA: TGTGCCAGCAGCCAGACAGGGCTTCTCGATGGCTACACCTTC. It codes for CASSQTGLLDGYTF.

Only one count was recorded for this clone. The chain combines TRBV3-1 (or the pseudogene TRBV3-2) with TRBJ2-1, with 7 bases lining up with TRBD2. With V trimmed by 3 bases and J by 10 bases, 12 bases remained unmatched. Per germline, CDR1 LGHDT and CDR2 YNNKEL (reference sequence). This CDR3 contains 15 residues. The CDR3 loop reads CASSQGTAGVGEQFF. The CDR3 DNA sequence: TGTGCCAGCAGCCAGGGAACGGCGGGGGTGGGGGAGCAGTTCTTC.